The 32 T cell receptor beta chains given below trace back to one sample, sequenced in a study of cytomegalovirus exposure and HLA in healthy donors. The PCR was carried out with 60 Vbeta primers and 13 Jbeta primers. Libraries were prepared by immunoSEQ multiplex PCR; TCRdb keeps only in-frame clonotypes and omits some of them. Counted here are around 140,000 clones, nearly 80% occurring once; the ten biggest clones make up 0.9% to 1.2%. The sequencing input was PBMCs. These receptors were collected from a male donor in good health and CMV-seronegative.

The CDR3 spells CASSPGVNQPQHF. CDR3 in DNA: TGTGCCAGCAGCCCAGGGGTCAATCAGCCCCAGCATTTT. The chain employs TRBV2 and TRBJ1-5, with a weak D call TRBD1 (6 bases). Per the germline V gene, CDR1 is SNHLY and CDR2 is FYNNEI. The length of the CDR3 is 13 residues. V was shortened by 6 bases and J by 3 bases, with 9 bases between the two germline ends.

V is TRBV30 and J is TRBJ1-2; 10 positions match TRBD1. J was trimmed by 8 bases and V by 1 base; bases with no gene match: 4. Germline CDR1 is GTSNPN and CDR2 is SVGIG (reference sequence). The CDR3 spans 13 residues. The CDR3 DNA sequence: TGTGCCTGGAGTGCGGACAGGGGGGGAGGCTACACCTTC. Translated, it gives CAWSADRGGGYTF. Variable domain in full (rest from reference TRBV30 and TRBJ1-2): SQTIHQWPATLVQPVGSPLSLECTVEGTSNPNLYWYRQAAGRGLQLLFYSVGIGQISSEVPQNLSASRPQDRQFILSSKKLLLSDSGFYLCAWSADRGGGYTFGSGTRLTVV.

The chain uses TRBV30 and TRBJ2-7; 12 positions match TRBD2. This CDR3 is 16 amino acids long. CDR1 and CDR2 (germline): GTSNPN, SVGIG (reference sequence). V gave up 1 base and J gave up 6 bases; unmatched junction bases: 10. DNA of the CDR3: TGTGCCTGGAGTGCCTCACTAGCGGGGGGCCGAACCGAGCAGTACTTC. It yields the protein CAWSASLAGGRTEQYF.

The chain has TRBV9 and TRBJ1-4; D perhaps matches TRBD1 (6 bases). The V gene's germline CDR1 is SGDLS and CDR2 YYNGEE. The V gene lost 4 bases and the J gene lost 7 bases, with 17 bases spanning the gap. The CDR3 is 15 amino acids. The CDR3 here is CASSRGGGTGEKLFF. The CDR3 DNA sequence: TGTGCCAGCAGCCGGGGGGGCGGGACTGGTGAAAAACTGTTTTTT.

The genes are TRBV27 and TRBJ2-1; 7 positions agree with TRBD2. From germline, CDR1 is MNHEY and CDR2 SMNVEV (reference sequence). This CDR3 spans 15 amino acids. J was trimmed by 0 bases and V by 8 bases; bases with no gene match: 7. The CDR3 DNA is TGTGCCAGCGCGATCGGGGGGAACTCCTACAATGAGCAGTTCTTC. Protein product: CASAIGGNSYNEQFF.

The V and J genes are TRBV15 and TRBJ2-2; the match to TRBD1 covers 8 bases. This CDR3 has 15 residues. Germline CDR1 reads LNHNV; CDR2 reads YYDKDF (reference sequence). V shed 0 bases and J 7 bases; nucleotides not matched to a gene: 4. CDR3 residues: CATSRDRGLGGELFF. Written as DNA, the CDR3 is TGTGCCACCAGCAGAGACAGGGGGCTAGGCGGGGAGCTGTTTTTT.

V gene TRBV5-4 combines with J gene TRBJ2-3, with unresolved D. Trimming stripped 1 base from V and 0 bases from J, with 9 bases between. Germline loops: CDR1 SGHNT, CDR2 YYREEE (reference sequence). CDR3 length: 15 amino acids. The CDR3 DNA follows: TGTGCCAGCAGCTTGTCTGTCTACAGCACAGATACGCAGTATTTT. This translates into CASSLSVYSTDTQYF. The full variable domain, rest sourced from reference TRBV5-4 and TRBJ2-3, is ETGVTQSPTHLIKTRGQQVTLRCSSQSGHNTVSWYQQALGQGPQFIFQYYREEENGRGNFPPRFSGLQFPNYSSELNVNALELDDSALYLCASSLSVYSTDTQYFGPGTRLTVL.

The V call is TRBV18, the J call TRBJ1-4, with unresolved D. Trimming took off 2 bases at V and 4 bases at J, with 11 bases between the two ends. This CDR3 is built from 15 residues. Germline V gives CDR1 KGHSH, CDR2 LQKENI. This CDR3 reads CASSPEYSNNEKLFF. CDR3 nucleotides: TGTGCCAGCTCACCAGAATACAGCAATAATGAAAAACTGTTTTTT.

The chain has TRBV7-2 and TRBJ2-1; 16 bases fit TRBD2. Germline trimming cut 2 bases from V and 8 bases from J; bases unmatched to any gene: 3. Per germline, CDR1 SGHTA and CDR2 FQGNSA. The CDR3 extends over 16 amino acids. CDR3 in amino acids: CASSLLGLAGGYEQFF. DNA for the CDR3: TGTGCCAGCAGCTTATTGGGACTAGCGGGGGGGTATGAGCAGTTCTTC.

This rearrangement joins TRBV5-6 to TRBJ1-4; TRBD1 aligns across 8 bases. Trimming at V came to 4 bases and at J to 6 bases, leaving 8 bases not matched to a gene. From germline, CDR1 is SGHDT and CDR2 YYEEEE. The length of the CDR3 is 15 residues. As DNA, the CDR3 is TGTGCCAGCAGCGGCAGACAGGGGACGGATGAAAAACTGTTTTTT. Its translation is CASSGRQGTDEKLFF.

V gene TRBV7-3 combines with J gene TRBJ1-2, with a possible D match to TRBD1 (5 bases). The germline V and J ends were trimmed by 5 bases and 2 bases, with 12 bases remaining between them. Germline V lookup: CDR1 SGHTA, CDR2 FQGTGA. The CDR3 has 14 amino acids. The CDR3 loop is CASSLGGGNYGYTF. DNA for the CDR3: TGTGCCAGCAGCCTCGGGGGAGGGAACTATGGCTACACCTTC. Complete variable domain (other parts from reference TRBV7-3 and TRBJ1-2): GAGVSQTPSNKVTEKGKYVELRCDPISGHTALYWYRQSLGQGPEFLIYFQGTGAADDSGLPNDRFFAVRPEGSVSTLKIQRTERGDSAVYLCASSLGGGNYGYTFGSGTRLTVV.

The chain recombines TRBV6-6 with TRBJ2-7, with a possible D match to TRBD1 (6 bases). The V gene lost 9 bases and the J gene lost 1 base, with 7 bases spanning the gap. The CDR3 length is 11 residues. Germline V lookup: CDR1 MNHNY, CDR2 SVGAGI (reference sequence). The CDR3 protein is CASTGSYEQYF. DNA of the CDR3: TGTGCCAGTACAGGGTCCTACGAGCAGTACTTC.

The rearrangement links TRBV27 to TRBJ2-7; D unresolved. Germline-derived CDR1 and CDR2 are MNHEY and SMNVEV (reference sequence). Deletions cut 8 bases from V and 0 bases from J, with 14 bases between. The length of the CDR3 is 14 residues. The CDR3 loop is CASGLVQDSYEQYF. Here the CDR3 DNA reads TGTGCCAGCGGGCTTGTCCAGGACTCCTACGAGCAGTACTTC.

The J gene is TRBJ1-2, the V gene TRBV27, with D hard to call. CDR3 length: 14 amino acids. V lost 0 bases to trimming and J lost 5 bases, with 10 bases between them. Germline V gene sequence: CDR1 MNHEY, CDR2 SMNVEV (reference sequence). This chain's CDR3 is CASSLSVREYGYTF. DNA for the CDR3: TGTGCCAGCAGTTTATCGGTTAGAGAGTATGGCTACACCTTC.

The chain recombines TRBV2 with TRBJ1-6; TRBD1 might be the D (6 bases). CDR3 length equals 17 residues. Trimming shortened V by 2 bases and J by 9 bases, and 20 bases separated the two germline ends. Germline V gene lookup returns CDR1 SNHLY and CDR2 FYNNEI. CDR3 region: CASSESSPRTAFSPLHF. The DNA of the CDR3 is TGTGCCAGCAGTGAATCGTCTCCTAGGACAGCTTTTTCACCCCTCCACTTT. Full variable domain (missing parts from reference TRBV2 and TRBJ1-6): EPEVTQTPSHQVTQMGQEVILRCVPISNHLYFYWYRQILGQKVEFLVSFYNNEISEKSEIFDDQFSVERPDGSNFTLKIRSTKLEDSAMYFCASSESSPRTAFSPLHFGNGTRLTVT.

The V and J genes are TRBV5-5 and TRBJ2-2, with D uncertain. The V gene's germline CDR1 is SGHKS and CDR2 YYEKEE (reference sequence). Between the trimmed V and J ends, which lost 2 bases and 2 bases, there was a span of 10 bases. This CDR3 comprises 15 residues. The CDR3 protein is CASSLGHSNTGELFF. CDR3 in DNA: TGTGCCAGCAGCTTAGGTCACAGTAACACCGGGGAGCTGTTTTTT.

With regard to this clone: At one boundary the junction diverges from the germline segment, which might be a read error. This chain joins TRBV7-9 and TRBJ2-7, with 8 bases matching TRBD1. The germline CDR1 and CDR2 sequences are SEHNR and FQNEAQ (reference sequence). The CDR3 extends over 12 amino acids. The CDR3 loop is CSSSPQGARQYF. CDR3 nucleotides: TGTTCCAGCAGCCCTCAGGGGGCTAGACAGTACTTC.

The CDR3 bases are TGCAGTGCTCGGCAGGGGAATGAGCAGTTCTTC. It specifies CSARQGNEQFF. This chain connects TRBV20-1 to TRBJ2-1; D is perhaps TRBD1 (6 bases). The CDR3 runs 11 residues. CDR1 DFQATT and CDR2 SNEGSKA come from the germline V gene (reference sequence). V lost 5 bases, J lost 7 bases, and 9 bases lay in between.

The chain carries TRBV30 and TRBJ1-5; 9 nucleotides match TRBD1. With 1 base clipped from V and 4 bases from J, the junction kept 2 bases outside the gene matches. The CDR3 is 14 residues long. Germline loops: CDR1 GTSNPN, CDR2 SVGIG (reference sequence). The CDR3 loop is CAWSETGGNQPQHF. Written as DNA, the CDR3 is TGTGCCTGGAGTGAGACAGGGGGAAATCAGCCCCAGCATTTT.

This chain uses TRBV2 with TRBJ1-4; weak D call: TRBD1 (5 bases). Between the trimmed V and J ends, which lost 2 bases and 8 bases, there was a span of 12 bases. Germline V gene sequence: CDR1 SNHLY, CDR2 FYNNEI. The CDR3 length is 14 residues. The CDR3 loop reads CASSESGTGEKLFF. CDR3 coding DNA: TGTGCCAGCAGTGAAAGCGGGACGGGGGAAAAACTGTTTTTT.

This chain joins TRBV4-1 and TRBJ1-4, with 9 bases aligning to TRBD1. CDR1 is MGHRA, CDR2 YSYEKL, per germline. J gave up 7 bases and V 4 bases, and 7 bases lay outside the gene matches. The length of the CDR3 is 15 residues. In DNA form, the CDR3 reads TGCGCCAGCAGCCTACGAGACAGGGGGGGTGAAAAACTGTTTTTT. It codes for CASSLRDRGGEKLFF.

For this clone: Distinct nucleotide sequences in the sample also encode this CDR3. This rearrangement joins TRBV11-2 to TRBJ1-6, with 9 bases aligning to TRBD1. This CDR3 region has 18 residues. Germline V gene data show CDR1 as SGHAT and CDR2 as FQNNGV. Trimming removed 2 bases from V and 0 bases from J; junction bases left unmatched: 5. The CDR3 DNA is TGTGCCAGCAGCTTACGACAGGGGGGAAGCTCCTATAATTCACCCCTCCACTTT. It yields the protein CASSLRQGGSSYNSPLHF.

CDR3 nucleotides: TGCGCCAGCAGCTTGGCCGGGAACTACGAGCAGTACTTC. This gives the protein CASSLAGNYEQYF. The V gene is TRBV5-1, the J gene TRBJ2-7; possible D gene TRBD2, 5 bases. This CDR3 has 13 amino acids. In germline, CDR1 is SGHRS, CDR2 YFSETQ. The V end lost 0 bases, the J end lost 3 bases, and 7 bases lay between the germline ends.

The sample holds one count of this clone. The CDR3 nucleotides are TGTGCCAGCAGCGGCGCCAGGGGGACAGGGGTCGAGCAGTACTTC. Amino acid sequence: CASSGARGTGVEQYF. The chain couples TRBV7-9 to TRBJ2-7; 10 bases map to TRBD1. The germline CDR1 and CDR2 sequences are SEHNR and FQNEAQ (reference sequence). The V gene end was trimmed by 5 bases and the J gene end by 6 bases; junction bases not matched to a gene: 10. The CDR3 is 15 amino acids.

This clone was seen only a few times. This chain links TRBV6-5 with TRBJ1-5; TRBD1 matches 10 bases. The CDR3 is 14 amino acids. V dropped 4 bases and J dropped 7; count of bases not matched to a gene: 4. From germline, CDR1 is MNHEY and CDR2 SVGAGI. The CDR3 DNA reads TGTGCCAGCAGTTGGGACAGGGGCGGACAGCCCCAGCATTTT. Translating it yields CASSWDRGGQPQHF.

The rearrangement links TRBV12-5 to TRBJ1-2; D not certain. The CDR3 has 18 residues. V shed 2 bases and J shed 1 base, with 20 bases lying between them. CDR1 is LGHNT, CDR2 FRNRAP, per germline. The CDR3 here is CASGLSEGTGRGNYGYTF. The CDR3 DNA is TGTGCTAGTGGTTTGTCGGAGGGCACGGGCAGAGGTAACTATGGCTACACCTTC.

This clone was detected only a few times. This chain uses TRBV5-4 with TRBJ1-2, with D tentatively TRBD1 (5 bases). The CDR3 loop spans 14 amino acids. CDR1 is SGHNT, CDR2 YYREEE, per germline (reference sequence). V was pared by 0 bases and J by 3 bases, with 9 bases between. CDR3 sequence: CASSLGRADYGYTF. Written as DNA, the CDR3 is TGTGCCAGCAGCTTGGGCAGGGCGGACTATGGCTACACCTTC.

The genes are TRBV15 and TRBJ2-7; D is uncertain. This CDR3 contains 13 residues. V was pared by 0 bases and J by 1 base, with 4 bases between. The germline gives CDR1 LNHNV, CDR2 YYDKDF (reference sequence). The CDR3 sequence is CATSRDRSYEQYF. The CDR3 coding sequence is TGTGCCACCAGCAGAGACAGATCCTACGAGCAGTACTTC.

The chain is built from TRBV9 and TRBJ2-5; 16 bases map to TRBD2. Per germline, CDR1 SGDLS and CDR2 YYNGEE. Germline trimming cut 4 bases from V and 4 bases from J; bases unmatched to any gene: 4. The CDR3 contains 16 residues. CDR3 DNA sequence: TGTGCCAGCAGCCCGGGACTAGCGGGGGGGGGAGAGACCCAGTACTTC. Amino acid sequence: CASSPGLAGGGETQYF.

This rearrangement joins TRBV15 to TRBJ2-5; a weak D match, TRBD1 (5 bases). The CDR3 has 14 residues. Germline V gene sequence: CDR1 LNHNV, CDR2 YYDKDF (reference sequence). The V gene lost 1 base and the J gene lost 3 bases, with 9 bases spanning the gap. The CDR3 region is CATSRAATEETQYF. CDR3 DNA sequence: TGTGCCACCAGCAGAGCCGCGACAGAAGAGACCCAGTACTTC.

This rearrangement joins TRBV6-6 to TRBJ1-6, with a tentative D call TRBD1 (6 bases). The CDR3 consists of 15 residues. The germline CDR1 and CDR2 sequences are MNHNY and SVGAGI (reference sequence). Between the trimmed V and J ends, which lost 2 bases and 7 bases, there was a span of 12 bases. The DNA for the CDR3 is TGTGCCAGCAGTTACCCGGACAGTTTCAATTCACCCCTCCACTTT. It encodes CASSYPDSFNSPLHF.

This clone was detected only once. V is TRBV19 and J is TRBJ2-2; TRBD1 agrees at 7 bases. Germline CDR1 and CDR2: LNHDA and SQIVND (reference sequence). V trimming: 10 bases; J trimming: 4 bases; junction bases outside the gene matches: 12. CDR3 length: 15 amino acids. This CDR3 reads CATSRGRGSTGELFF. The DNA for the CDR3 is TGTGCCACCTCGAGGGGCAGGGGGTCCACCGGGGAGCTGTTTTTT.